This TCR beta chain comes out of a study of chronic HIV infection and antiretroviral therapy. MiXCR was run by TCRdb on the 5' RACE reads, yielding one entry per CDR3 protein. The table includes 30,000 or so distinct CDR3 sequences, around 8.6% detected once. The CDR3 contains 14 residues. Unmatched junction bases numbered 4, after V lost 4 bases and J lost 3 bases. Germline V lookup: CDR1 SGHRS, CDR2 YFSETQ. This clonotype was detected many times. This receptor was identified in an adult who had HIV and had not received antiretroviral therapy, or was an uninfected healthy control (not recorded which). The chain employs TRBV5-1 and TRBJ2-1; 7 bases agree with TRBD2. Material for sequencing was peripheral blood. Here the CDR3 DNA reads TGCGCCAGCAGCCTCCTAGCGGTCTACAATGAGCAGTTCTTC. Its protein is CASSLLAVYNEQFF.